The clone carrying this TCR beta chain was detected only a few times. The antigen remains unidentified. This entry is derived from a study of post-analysis software for immune sequencing data. Study as a whole: Courses of disease covered relapsing-remitting, secondary progressive and progressive-relapsing multiple sclerosis.

Unique molecular identifiers tagged the TCR beta cDNA libraries. With about 0.95 to 10 million T cells as the source, 540,000 or so cDNA molecules resulted. In TCRdb, the PCR reads were re-called with MiXCR into one record per CDR3 protein. The sample yields a few hundred thousand distinct CDR3 sequences, 35% to 45% seen once. Germline CDR1 reads SGHTA; CDR2 reads FQGNSA. The CDR3 loop spans 19 amino acids. V was clipped by 2 bases and J by 3 bases, with 23 bases between them. General study findings and limits: Patients had higher frequencies than controls of five or six TRBV segments, including TRBV5-6, TRBV5-1 and TRBV20-1. Comparison with controls showed significantly lower normalized Chao1 diversity in multiple sclerosis patients. Those samples that were prepared in the same batch co-clustered strongly by F measure.

The sample consisted of blood. The chain links TRBV7-2 to TRBJ2-1, with D possibly TRBD1 on 6 matching bases. This clonotype was obtained from a girl under 18 with multiple sclerosis. Here the CDR3 DNA reads TGTGCCAGCAGCTTACGGGACACCGGTGGTCCGGAAATCTACAATGAGCAGTTCTTC. Protein product: CASSLRDTGGPEIYNEQFF.